The rows below give T cell receptor beta chains drawn from one sample of a study of T-cell reconstitution after alpha-beta-depleted transplantation in children. A single record per CDR3 protein comes from TCRdb applying MiXCR to the PCR reads. The top ten hold 10% to 11% of the sample, which has a few hundred thousand distinct CDR3 sequences, approximately 23% seen once. The sample consisted of PBMCs, mostly from graft donor cells, taken 180 days after TCRalphabeta/CD19-depleted stem cell transplant. All receptors come from a male patient between 10 and 17 years old who had a stem cell transplant for acute lymphoblastic leukemia, so the T cells may come from the graft donor. CDR3s leave out the opening cysteine and the closing phenylalanine or tryptophan. Fields, in order: D gene, V gene, J gene, CDR3 protein. A D gene is named only where the DNA matches it firmly.

D gene: -
V gene: TRBV10-3
J gene: TRBJ2-7
CDR3 protein: AISDTRGSLSLGQY

D gene: TRBD1
V gene: TRBV7-9
J gene: TRBJ1-1
CDR3 protein: ASSPRQGERTTEAF

D gene: -
V gene: TRBV12-3/TRBV12-4
J gene: TRBJ1-2
CDR3 protein: ASSLRDLGYGYT

D gene: -
V gene: TRBV18
J gene: TRBJ2-5
CDR3 protein: ASSPRDQETQY

D gene: TRBD2
V gene: TRBV3-1
J gene: TRBJ2-5
CDR3 protein: ASSQDRVAGDGETQY

D gene: TRBD2
V gene: TRBV5-8
J gene: TRBJ2-2
CDR3 protein: ASSPGLADTGELF

D gene: -
V gene: TRBV29-1
J gene: TRBJ2-6
CDR3 protein: SVRDSGANVLT

D gene: -
V gene: TRBV20-1
J gene: TRBJ2-1
CDR3 protein: SAPYGIVYNEQF

D gene: -
V gene: TRBV24-1
J gene: TRBJ2-7
CDR3 protein: ATSDGRYEQY

D gene: TRBD2
V gene: TRBV5-6
J gene: TRBJ2-3
CDR3 protein: ASSFLAGGPSDTQY

D gene: TRBD2
V gene: TRBV20-1
J gene: TRBJ2-7
CDR3 protein: SAASGSKVNEQY

D gene: TRBD2
V gene: TRBV5-1
J gene: TRBJ2-1
CDR3 protein: ASSLTRLAGGPSSYNEQF

D gene: -
V gene: TRBV20-1
J gene: TRBJ1-2
CDR3 protein: SAPGGQGGGYT

D gene: -
V gene: TRBV7-3
J gene: TRBJ2-1
CDR3 protein: ASSLGRAAYNEQF

D gene: -
V gene: TRBV9
J gene: TRBJ2-1
CDR3 protein: ASSANSKASSYNEQF

D gene: -
V gene: TRBV5-1
J gene: TRBJ2-2
CDR3 protein: ASSFSTSNTGELF

D gene: -
V gene: TRBV5-1
J gene: TRBJ2-7
CDR3 protein: ASSLSPRPLYEQY

D gene: -
V gene: TRBV20-1
J gene: TRBJ1-2
CDR3 protein: SARAYRREGKSYGYT

D gene: -
V gene: TRBV9
J gene: TRBJ1-1
CDR3 protein: ASSPFPGFTEAF

D gene: TRBD2
V gene: TRBV19
J gene: TRBJ2-3
CDR3 protein: ASSSTSVDTQY

D gene: -
V gene: TRBV5-1
J gene: TRBJ1-2
CDR3 protein: ASSLGGSWYGYT

D gene: TRBD2
V gene: TRBV11-3
J gene: TRBJ2-2
CDR3 protein: ASSLGGRTSGQYEPGELF

D gene: -
V gene: TRBV11-1
J gene: TRBJ2-1
CDR3 protein: ASSRTWDEPF

D gene: -
V gene: TRBV5-1
J gene: TRBJ1-2
CDR3 protein: ASSAGRGLTNYGYT

D gene: TRBD1
V gene: TRBV20-1
J gene: TRBJ2-7
CDR3 protein: SAPDSGGGSYEQY

D gene: TRBD1
V gene: TRBV20-1
J gene: TRBJ1-5
CDR3 protein: SAYRDRHQPQH

D gene: -
V gene: TRBV12-3/TRBV12-4
J gene: TRBJ1-5
CDR3 protein: ASSLWPFGGSNQPQH

D gene: -
V gene: TRBV29-1
J gene: TRBJ2-4
CDR3 protein: AVLAKNIQY

D gene: -
V gene: TRBV18
J gene: TRBJ2-7
CDR3 protein: ASSPSRQKDYEQY

D gene: TRBD1
V gene: TRBV6-5
J gene: TRBJ1-4
CDR3 protein: ASSYWAGQGLSPNEKLF

D gene: -
V gene: TRBV7-2
J gene: TRBJ1-1
CDR3 protein: ASSNLPDSYYPS

D gene: TRBD2
V gene: TRBV12-3/TRBV12-4
J gene: TRBJ2-5
CDR3 protein: ASCFYGARGAHAKTQY